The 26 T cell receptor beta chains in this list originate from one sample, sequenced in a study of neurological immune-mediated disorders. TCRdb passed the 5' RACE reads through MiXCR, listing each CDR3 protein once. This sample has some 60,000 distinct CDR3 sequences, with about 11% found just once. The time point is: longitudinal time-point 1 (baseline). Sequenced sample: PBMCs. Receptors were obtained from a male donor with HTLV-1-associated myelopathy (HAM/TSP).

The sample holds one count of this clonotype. The CDR3 loop is CAISDFDETQYF. In DNA, the CDR3 is TGTGCCATCAGTGACTTTGACGAGACCCAGTACTTC. The J gene is TRBJ2-5, the V gene TRBV10-3; D unclear. The V gene's germline CDR1 is ENHRY and CDR2 SYGVKD. V lost 3 bases and J lost 5, with 7 bases in between. This CDR3 comprises 12 residues.

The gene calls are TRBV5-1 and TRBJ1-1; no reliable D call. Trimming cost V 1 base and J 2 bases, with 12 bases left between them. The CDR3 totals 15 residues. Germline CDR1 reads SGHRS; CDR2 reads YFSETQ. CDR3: CASSLRQNDNTEAFF. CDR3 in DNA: TGCGCCAGCAGCTTGCGTCAGAACGATAACACTGAAGCTTTCTTT. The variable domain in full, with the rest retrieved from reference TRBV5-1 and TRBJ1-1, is KAGVTQTPRYLIKTRGQQVTLSCSPISGHRSVSWYQQTPGQGLQFLFEYFSETQRNKGNFPGRFSGRQFSNSRSEMNVSTLELGDSALYLCASSLRQNDNTEAFFGQGTRLTVV.

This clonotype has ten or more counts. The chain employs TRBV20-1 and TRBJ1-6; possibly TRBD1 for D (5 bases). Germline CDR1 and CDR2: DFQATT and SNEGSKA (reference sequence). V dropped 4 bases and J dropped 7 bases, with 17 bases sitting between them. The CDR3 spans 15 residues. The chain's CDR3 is CSANWGGRRNSPLHF. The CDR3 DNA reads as TGCAGTGCTAATTGGGGGGGACGGAGAAATTCACCCCTCCACTTT.

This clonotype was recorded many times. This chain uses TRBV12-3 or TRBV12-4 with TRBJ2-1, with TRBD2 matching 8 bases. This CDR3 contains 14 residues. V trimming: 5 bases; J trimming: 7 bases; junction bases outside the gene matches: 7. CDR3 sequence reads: CASSRTSPRNEQFF. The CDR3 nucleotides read TGTGCCAGCAGTCGGACTAGCCCGCGGAATGAGCAGTTCTTC.

CDR3: CSAGVVDGQGSQPQHF. CDR3 DNA sequence: TGCAGTGCAGGGGTTGTGGATGGACAGGGCTCCCAGCCCCAGCATTTT. V usage is TRBV20-1 and J usage is TRBJ1-5; 8 bases align to TRBD1. This CDR3 has 16 residues. After removal of 6 bases from V and 7 bases from J, the junction contained 17 bases not matched to a gene. The germline V gene encodes CDR1 DFQATT and CDR2 SNEGSKA (reference sequence).

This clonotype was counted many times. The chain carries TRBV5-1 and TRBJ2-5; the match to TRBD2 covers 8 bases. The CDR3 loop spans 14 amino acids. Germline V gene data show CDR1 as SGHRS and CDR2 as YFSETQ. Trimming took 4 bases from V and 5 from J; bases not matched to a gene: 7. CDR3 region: CASSPVSGGETQYF. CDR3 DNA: TGCGCCAGCAGCCCGGTATCGGGAGGGGAGACCCAGTACTTC.

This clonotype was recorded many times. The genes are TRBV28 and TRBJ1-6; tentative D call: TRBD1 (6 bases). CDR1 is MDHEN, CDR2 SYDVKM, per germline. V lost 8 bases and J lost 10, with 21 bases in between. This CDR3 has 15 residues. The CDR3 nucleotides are TGTGCCAGCCTCACCCGGGACATGATAGGGTCACCCCTCCACTTT. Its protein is CASLTRDMIGSPLHF.

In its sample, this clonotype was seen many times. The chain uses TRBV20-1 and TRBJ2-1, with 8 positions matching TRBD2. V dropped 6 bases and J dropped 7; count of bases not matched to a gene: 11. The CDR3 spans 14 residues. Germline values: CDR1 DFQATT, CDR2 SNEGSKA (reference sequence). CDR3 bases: TGCAGTGCCAGACGGGGGGGAGGGATTAATGAGCAGTTCTTC. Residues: CSARRGGGINEQFF.

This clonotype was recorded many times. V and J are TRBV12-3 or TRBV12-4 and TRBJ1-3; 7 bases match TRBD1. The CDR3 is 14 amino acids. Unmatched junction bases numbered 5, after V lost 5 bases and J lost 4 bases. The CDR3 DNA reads TGTGCCAGCAGTCGGACAGGCTACGGAAACACCATATATTTT. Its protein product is CASSRTGYGNTIYF.

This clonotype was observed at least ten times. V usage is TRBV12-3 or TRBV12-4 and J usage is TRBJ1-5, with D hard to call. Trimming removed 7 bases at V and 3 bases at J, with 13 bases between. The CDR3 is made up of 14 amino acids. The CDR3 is CASTPGQFNQPQHF. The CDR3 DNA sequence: TGTGCCAGCACCCCCGGGCAGTTCAATCAGCCCCAGCATTTT.

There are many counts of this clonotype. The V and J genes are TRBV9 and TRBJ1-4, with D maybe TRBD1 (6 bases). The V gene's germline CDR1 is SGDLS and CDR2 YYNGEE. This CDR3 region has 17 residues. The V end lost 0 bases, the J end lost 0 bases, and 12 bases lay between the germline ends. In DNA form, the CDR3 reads TGTGCCAGCAGCGTAGACTTCGGGACACCAACTAATGAAAAACTGTTTTTT. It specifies CASSVDFGTPTNEKLFF.

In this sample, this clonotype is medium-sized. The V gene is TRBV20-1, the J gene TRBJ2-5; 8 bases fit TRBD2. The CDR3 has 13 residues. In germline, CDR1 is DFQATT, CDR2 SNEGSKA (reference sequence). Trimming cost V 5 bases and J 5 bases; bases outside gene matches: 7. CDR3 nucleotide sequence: TGCAGTGCTGGGCGGGGGGAGTGGGAGACCCAGTACTTC. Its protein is CSAGRGEWETQYF.

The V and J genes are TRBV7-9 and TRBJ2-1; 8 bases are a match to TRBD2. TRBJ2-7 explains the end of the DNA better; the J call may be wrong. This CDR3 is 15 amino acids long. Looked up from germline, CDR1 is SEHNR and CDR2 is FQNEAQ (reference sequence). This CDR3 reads CASSLDGGAYNEQYF. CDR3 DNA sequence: TGTGCCAGCAGCTTAGACGGGGGGGCCTACAATGAGCAGTACTTC.

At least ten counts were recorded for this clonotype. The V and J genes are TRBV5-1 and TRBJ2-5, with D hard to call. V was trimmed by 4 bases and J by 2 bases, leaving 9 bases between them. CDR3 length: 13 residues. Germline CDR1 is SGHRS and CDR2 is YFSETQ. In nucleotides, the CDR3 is TGCGCCAGCAGCCCATCCCCTCAAGAGACCCAGTACTTC. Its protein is CASSPSPQETQYF. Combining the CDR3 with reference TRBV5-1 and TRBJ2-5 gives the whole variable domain KAGVTQTPRYLIKTRGQQVTLSCSPISGHRSVSWYQQTPGQGLQFLFEYFSETQRNKGNFPGRFSGRQFSNSRSEMNVSTLELGDSALYLCASSPSPQETQYFGPGTRLLVL.

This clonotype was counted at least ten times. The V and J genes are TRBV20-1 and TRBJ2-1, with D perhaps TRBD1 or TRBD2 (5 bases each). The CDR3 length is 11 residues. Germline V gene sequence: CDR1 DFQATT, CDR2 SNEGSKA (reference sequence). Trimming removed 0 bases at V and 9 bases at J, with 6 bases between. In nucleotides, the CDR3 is TGCAGTGCTAGAGATGGGGGTGAGCAGTTCTTC. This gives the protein CSARDGGEQFF.

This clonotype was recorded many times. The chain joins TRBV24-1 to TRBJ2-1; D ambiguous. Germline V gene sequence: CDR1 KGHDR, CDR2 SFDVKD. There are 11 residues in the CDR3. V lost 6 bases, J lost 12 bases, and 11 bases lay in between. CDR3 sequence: CATSNAMVQFF. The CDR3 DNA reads TGTGCCACCAGTAACGCTATGGTGCAGTTCTTC.

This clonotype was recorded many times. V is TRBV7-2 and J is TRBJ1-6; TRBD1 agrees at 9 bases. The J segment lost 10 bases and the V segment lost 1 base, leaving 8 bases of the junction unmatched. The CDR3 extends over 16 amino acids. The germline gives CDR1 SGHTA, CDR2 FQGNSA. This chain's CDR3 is CASSLEGDRVWSPLHF. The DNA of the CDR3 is TGTGCCAGCAGCTTAGAAGGGGACAGGGTATGGTCACCCCTCCACTTT. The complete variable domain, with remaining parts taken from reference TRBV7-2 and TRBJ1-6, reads GAGVSQSPSNKVTEKGKDVELRCDPISGHTALYWYRQSLGQGLEFLIYFQGNSAPDKSGLPSDRFSAERTGGSVSTLTIQRTQQEDSAVYLCASSLEGDRVWSPLHFGNGTRLTVT.

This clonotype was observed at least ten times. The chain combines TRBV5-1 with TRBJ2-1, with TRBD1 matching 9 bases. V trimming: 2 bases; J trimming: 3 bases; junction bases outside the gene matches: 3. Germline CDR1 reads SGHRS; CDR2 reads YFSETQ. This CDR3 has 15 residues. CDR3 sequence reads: CASSFGTGFYNEQFF. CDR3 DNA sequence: TGCGCCAGCAGCTTCGGGACAGGGTTCTACAATGAGCAGTTCTTC.

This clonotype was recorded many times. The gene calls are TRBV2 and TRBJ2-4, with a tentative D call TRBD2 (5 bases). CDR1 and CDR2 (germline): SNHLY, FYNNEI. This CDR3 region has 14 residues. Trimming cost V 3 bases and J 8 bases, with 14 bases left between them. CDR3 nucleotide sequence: TGTGCCAGCAGTGAGAGGGCCGCCGAGGACATTCAGTACTTC. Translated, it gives CASSERAAEDIQYF. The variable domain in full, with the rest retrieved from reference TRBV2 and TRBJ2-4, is EPEVTQTPSHQVTQMGQEVILRCVPISNHLYFYWYRQILGQKVEFLVSFYNNEISEKSEIFDDQFSVERPDGSNFTLKIRSTKLEDSAMYFCASSERAAEDIQYFGAGTRLSVL.

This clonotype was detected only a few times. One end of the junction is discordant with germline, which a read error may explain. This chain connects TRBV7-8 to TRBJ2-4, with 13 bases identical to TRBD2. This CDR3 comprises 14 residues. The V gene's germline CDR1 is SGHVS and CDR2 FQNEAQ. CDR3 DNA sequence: TGTGTCAGCAGCGCCAGACTAGCGGGGGGCCCTCAGTACTTC. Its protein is CVSSARLAGGPQYF.

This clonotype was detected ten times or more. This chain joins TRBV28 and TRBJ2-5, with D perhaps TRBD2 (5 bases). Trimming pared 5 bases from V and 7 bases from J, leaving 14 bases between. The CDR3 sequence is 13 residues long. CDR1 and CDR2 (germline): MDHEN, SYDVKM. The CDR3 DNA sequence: TGTGCCAGCAGTCACCGTGGACGGGGGACCCAGTACTTC. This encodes CASSHRGRGTQYF.

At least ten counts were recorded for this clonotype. CDR3 DNA sequence: TGTGCCAGCAGCTCACAGGGGACAGATACGCAGTATTTT. It translates to CASSSQGTDTQYF. The rearrangement uses TRBV7-9 and TRBJ2-3; 7 bases align to TRBD1. CDR1 and CDR2 from the germline V gene are SEHNR and FQNEAQ (reference sequence). The CDR3 consists of 13 residues. Germline trimming cut 4 bases from V and 3 bases from J; bases unmatched to any gene: 1.

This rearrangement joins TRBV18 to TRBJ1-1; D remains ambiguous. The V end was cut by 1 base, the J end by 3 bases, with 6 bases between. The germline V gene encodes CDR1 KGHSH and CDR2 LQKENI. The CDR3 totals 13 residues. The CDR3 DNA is TGTGCCAGCTCACCACGTCTGGACACTGAAGCTTTCTTT. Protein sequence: CASSPRLDTEAFF.

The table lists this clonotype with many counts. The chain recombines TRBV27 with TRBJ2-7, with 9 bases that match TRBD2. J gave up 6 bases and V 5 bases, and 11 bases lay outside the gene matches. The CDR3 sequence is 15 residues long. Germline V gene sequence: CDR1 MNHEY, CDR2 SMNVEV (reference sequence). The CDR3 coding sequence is TGTGCCAGCAGTGCGGGAGGGGCCGCGCTTCGCGAGCAGTACTTC. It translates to CASSAGGAALREQYF.

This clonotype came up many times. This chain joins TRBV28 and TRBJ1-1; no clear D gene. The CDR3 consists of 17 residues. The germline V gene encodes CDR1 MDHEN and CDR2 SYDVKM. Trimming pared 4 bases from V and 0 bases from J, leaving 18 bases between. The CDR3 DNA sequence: TGTGCCAGCAGTTCCCTAGTCGGCAGGTTGATGAACACTGAAGCTTTCTTT. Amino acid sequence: CASSSLVGRLMNTEAFF.

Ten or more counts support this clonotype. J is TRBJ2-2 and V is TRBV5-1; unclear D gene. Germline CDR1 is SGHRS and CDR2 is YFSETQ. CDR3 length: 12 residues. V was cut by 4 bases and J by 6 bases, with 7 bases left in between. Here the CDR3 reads CASSQSPGELFF. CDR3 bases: TGCGCCAGCAGCCAAAGTCCCGGGGAGCTGTTTTTT. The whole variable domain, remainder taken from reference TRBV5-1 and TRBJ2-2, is KAGVTQTPRYLIKTRGQQVTLSCSPISGHRSVSWYQQTPGQGLQFLFEYFSETQRNKGNFPGRFSGRQFSNSRSEMNVSTLELGDSALYLCASSQSPGELFFGEGSRLTVL.